This is a list of T cell receptor beta chains from one sample in a study of shared clonotypes between healthy human individuals. Assay used: immunoSEQ multiplex PCR; TCRdb lists only in-frame clones, some missing. The sample lists millions of clones, roughly nine tenths occurring once. Sequencing input: naive CD4+ T cells sorted from blood. The receptors were sampled from a man aged 18 to 29 in good health. Each CDR3 is given with its conserved first and last residue. Fields, in order: D gene, J gene, V gene, clone size, CDR3 DNA, CDR3 protein. The D gene is left open where the match is weak. Clone size is given for some rows only: seen once, a few or many times, or a class if the clone is expanded.

d_call: NA; j_call: TRBJ2-5; v_call: TRBV18; clone_size: NA; cdr3_nt: TGTGCCAGCTCACCCCCCGGTTCGGAGACCCAGTACTTC; cdr3_aa: CASSPPGSETQYF
d_call: NA; j_call: TRBJ2-3; v_call: TRBV11-2; clone_size: NA; cdr3_nt: TGTGCCAGCAGCCCCCAATTCACTAGCACAGATACGCAGTATTTT; cdr3_aa: CASSPQFTSTDTQYF
d_call: NA; j_call: TRBJ1-5; v_call: TRBV19; clone_size: NA; cdr3_nt: TGTGCCAGTAGTGGGGTGGGTAGTAGCAATCAGCCCCAGCATTTT; cdr3_aa: CASSGVGSSNQPQHF
d_call: TRBD1; j_call: TRBJ1-6; v_call: TRBV6-5; clone_size: once; cdr3_nt: TGTGCCAGCAGCATACAGGGGGCGAATTCACCCCTCCACTTT; cdr3_aa: CASSIQGANSPLHF
d_call: NA; j_call: TRBJ2-1; v_call: TRBV28; clone_size: once; cdr3_nt: TGTGCCAGCAGTTCGAATCTAGGGGAGCAGTTCTTC; cdr3_aa: CASSSNLGEQFF
d_call: NA; j_call: TRBJ2-6; v_call: TRBV2; clone_size: NA; cdr3_nt: TGTGCCAGCACCATCGTCGGGGGCAGAGGCGCCAACGTCCTGACTTTC; cdr3_aa: CASTIVGGRGANVLTF
d_call: TRBD2; j_call: TRBJ2-3; v_call: TRBV15; clone_size: NA; cdr3_nt: TGTGCCACCAGCAGAGATGTAGCGGGGTCCGGCACAGATACGCAGTATTTT; cdr3_aa: CATSRDVAGSGTDTQYF
d_call: TRBD1; j_call: TRBJ2-7; v_call: TRBV7-9; clone_size: NA; cdr3_nt: TGTGCCAGCAGCCCGGGACAGGGTATAAGCGAGCAGTACTTC; cdr3_aa: CASSPGQGISEQYF
d_call: TRBD1; j_call: TRBJ1-6; v_call: TRBV4-1; clone_size: few; cdr3_nt: TGCGCCAGCAGCCAGGGGGGACAGGTCTATAATTCACCCCTCCACTTT; cdr3_aa: CASSQGGQVYNSPLHF
d_call: NA; j_call: TRBJ2-1; v_call: TRBV6-8; clone_size: NA; cdr3_nt: TGTGCCAGCAGTGAGCCGGGAGAACAGTTCTTC; cdr3_aa: CASSEPGEQFF
d_call: TRBD1; j_call: TRBJ2-7; v_call: TRBV5-4; clone_size: NA; cdr3_nt: TGTGCCAGCAGCGAAGGGCTGGGACAGTTTTACGAGCAGTACTTC; cdr3_aa: CASSEGLGQFYEQYF
d_call: NA; j_call: TRBJ1-1; v_call: TRBV4-2; clone_size: NA; cdr3_nt: TGTGCCAGCAGCCTTGAACAGAACACTGAAGCTTTCTTT; cdr3_aa: CASSLEQNTEAFF
d_call: NA; j_call: TRBJ1-4; v_call: TRBV18; clone_size: NA; cdr3_nt: TGTGCCAGCTCACCGGTAAAGACAAATGAAAAACTGTTTTTT; cdr3_aa: CASSPVKTNEKLFF
d_call: NA; j_call: TRBJ2-2; v_call: TRBV6-1; clone_size: NA; cdr3_nt: TGTGCCAGCAGTGAGGGACAACCAACCGGGGAGCTGTTTTTT; cdr3_aa: CASSEGQPTGELFF
d_call: NA; j_call: TRBJ2-2; v_call: TRBV2; clone_size: NA; cdr3_nt: TGTGCCAGAGGACGGCCCTCGAGCACCGGGGAGCTGTTTTTT; cdr3_aa: CARGRPSSTGELFF
d_call: NA; j_call: TRBJ1-5; v_call: TRBV18; clone_size: NA; cdr3_nt: TGTGCCAGCTCACCGACGCAGTCCCAGCCCCAGCATTTT; cdr3_aa: CASSPTQSQPQHF
d_call: TRBD2; j_call: TRBJ2-3; v_call: TRBV2; clone_size: NA; cdr3_nt: TGTGCCAGCAGTGATTGGACTAGCGCAGATACGCAGTATTTT; cdr3_aa: CASSDWTSADTQYF
d_call: TRBD2; j_call: TRBJ2-7; v_call: TRBV18; clone_size: NA; cdr3_nt: TGTGCCAGCTCACCACGAGCGGGAGGGTCCTACGAGCAGTACTTC; cdr3_aa: CASSPRAGGSYEQYF
d_call: NA; j_call: TRBJ2-5; v_call: TRBV9; clone_size: NA; cdr3_nt: TGTGCCAGCAGCGTAGGTCCTCAGACGCAAGAGACCCAGTACTTC; cdr3_aa: CASSVGPQTQETQYF
d_call: NA; j_call: TRBJ1-2; v_call: TRBV11-1; clone_size: NA; cdr3_nt: TGTGCCAGCAGCTTAGTGTCAACAAATGGCTACACCTTC; cdr3_aa: CASSLVSTNGYTF
d_call: NA; j_call: TRBJ2-1; v_call: TRBV2; clone_size: NA; cdr3_nt: TGTGCTTCTCTGCCGGGTTTATCATACAATGAGCAGTTCTTC; cdr3_aa: CASLPGLSYNEQFF
d_call: TRBD1; j_call: TRBJ2-7; v_call: TRBV6-5; clone_size: NA; cdr3_nt: TGTGCCAGCAGTTACTCCGTGACAGGGGGAACCGAGCAGTACTTC; cdr3_aa: CASSYSVTGGTEQYF